This TCR beta chain was documented in a study of blood T cell repertoires in COVID-19. In the study overall: Italy, Spain and the United States were the sources of the convalescent and acute COVID-19 samples.

The assay was immunoSEQ multiplex PCR, and TCRdb's table has in-frame clones only and misses some. This table has about 150,000 clones, 80% to 90% appearing once. This CDR3 region has 14 residues. V lost 5 bases to trimming and J lost 5 bases; unmatched junction nucleotides: 7. The germline CDR1 and CDR2 sequences are MNHEY and SVGAGI. What was sequenced was peripheral blood. The clonotype originates from a woman aged 60 to 75 with COVID-19, enrolled during active disease. J is TRBJ2-5 and V is TRBV6-5, with 8 bases fitting TRBD1. The CDR3, as DNA: TGTGCCAGCAGTCAGGGCAGGGGGCCGGAGACCCAGTACTTC. Protein product: CASSQGRGPETQYF.